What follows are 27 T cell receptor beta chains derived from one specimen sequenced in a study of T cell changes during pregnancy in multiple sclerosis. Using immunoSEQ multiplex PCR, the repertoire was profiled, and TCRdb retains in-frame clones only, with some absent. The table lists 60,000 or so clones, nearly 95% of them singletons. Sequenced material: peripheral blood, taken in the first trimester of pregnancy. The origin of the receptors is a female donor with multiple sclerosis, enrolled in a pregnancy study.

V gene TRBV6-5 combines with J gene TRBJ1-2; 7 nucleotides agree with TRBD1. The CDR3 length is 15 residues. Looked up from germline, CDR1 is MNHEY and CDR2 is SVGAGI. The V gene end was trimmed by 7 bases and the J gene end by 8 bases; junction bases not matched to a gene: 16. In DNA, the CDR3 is TGTGCCAGCATCCGACAGGGATCCGCCGGGGAAGGCTACACCTTC. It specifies CASIRQGSAGEGYTF.

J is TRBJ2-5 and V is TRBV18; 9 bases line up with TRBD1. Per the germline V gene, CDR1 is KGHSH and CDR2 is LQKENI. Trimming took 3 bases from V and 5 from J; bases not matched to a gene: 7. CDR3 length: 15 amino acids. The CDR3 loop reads CASSPSDRGGETQYF. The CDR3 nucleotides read TGTGCCAGCTCACCCTCGGACAGGGGCGGGGAGACCCAGTACTTC.

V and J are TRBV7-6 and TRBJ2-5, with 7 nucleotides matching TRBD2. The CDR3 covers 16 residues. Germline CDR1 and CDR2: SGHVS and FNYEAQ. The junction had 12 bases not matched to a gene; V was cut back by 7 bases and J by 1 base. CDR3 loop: CASNRGRGPTQETQYF. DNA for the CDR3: TGTGCCAGCAATAGAGGGAGGGGACCTACCCAAGAGACCCAGTACTTC.

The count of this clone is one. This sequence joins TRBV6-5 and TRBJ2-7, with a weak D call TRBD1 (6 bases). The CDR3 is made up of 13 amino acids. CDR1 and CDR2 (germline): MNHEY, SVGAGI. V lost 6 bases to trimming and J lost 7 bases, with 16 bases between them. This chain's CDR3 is CASSETGVWEQYF. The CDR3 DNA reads TGTGCCAGCAGCGAGACAGGTGTCTGGGAGCAGTACTTC.

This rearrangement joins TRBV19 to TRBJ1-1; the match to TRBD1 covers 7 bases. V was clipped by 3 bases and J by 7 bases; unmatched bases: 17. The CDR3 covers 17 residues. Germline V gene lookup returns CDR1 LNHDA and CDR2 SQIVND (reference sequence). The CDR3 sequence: CASSIPRQGQKKLEAFF. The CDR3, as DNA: TGTGCCAGTAGTATCCCCCGACAGGGCCAAAAGAAGCTTGAAGCTTTCTTT. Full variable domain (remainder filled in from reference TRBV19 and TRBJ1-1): DGGITQSPKYLFRKEGQNVTLSCEQNLNHDAMYWYRQDPGQGLRLIYYSQIVNDFQKGDIAEGYSVSREKKESFPLTVTSAQKNPTAFYLCASSIPRQGQKKLEAFFGQGTRLTVV.

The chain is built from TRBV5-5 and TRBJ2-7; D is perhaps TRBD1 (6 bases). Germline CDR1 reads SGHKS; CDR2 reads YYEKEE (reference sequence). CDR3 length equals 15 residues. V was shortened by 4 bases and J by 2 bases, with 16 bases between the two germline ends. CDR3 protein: CASSQSDRTPYEQYF. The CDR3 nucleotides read TGTGCCAGCAGCCAATCAGACAGGACCCCCTACGAGCAGTACTTC.

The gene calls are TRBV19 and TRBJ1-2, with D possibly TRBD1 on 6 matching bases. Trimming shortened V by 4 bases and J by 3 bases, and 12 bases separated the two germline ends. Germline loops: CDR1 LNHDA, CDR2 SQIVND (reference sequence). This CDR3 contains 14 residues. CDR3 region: CASSSGGRDYGYTF. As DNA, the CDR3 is TGTGCCAGTAGTAGCGGGGGGCGCGACTATGGCTACACCTTC.

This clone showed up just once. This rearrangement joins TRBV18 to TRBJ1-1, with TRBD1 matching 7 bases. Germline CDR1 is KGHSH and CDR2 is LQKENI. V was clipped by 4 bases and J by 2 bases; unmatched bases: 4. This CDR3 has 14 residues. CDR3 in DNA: TGTGCCAGCTCACGGGACAGACTCAACACTGAAGCTTTCTTT. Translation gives CASSRDRLNTEAFF.

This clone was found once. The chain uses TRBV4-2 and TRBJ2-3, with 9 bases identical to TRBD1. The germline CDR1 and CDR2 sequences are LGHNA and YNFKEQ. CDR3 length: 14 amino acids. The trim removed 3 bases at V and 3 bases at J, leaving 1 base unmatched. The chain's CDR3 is CASSQDRGTDTQYF. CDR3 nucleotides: TGTGCCAGCAGCCAGGACAGGGGAACAGATACGCAGTATTTT.

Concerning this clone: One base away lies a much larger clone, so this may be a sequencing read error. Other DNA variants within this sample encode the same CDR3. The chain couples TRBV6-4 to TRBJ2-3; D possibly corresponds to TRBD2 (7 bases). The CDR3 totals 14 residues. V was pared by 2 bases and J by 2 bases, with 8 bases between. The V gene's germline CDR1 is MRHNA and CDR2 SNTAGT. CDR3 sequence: CASSDGGATDTQYF. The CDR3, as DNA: TGTGCCAGCAGTGACGGGGGGGCCACAGATACGCAGTATTTT.

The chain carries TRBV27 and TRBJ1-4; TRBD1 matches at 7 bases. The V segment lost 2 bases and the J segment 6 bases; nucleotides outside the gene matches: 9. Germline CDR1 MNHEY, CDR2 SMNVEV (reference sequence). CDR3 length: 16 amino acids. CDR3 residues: CASSLLPGTADEKLFF. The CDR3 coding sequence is TGTGCCAGCAGTTTACTGCCCGGGACAGCGGATGAAAAACTGTTTTTT.

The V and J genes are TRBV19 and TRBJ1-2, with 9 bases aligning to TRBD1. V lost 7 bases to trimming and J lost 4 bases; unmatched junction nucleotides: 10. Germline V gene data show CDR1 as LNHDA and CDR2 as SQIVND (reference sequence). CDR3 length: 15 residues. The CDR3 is CASNPQGQGSYGYTF. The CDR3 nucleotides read TGTGCCAGTAATCCCCAAGGACAGGGGTCCTATGGCTACACCTTC.

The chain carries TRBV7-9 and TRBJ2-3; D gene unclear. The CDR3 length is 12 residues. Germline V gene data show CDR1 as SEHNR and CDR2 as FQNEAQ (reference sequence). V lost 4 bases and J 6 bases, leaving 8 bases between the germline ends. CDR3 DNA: TGTGCCAGCAGCTACACCGGGGATACGCAGTATTTT. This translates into CASSYTGDTQYF.

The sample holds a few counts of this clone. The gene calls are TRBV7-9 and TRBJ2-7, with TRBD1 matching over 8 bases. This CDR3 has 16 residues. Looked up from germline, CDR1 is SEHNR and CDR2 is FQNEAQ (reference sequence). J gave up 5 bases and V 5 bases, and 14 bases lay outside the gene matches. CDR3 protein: CASSQGQGGTGNEQYF. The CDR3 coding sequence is TGTGCCAGCAGCCAAGGACAGGGCGGTACCGGGAACGAGCAGTACTTC.

The CDR3 reads CASSFAGGEDSYGYTF. The CDR3 region has the DNA TGTGCCAGCAGCTTCGCCGGGGGGGAGGACAGCTATGGCTACACCTTC. The chain is built from TRBV7-2 and TRBJ1-2, with D tentatively TRBD1 (6 bases). Trimming pared 3 bases from V and 4 bases from J, leaving 18 bases between. The CDR3 is 16 residues long. Germline lookup yields CDR1 SGHTA and CDR2 FQGNSA.

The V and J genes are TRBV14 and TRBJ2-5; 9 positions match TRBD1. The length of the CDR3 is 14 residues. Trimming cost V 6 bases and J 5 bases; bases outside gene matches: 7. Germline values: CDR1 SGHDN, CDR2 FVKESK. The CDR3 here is CASSRTGVLETQYF. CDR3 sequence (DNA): TGTGCCAGCAGTCGGACAGGGGTTCTCGAGACCCAGTACTTC.

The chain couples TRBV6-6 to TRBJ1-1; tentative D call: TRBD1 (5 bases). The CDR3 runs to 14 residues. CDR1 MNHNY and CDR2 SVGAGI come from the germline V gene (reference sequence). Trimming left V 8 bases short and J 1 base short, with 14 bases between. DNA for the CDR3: TGTGCCAGCGGGGCGATCCCTTCGAACACTGAAGCTTTCTTT. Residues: CASGAIPSNTEAFF.

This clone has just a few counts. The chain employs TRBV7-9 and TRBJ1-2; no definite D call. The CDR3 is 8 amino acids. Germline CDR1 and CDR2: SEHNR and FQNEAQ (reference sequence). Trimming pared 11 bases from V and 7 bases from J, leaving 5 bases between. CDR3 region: CAAGGYTF. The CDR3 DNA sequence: TGTGCCGCGGGTGGCTACACCTTC.

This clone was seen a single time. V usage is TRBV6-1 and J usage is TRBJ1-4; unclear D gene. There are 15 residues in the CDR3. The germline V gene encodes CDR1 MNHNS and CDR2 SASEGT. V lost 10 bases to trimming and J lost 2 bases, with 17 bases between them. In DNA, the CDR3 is TGTGCCACCTCAACGTCTTCCGGGACTAATGAAAAACTGTTTTTT. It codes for CATSTSSGTNEKLFF.

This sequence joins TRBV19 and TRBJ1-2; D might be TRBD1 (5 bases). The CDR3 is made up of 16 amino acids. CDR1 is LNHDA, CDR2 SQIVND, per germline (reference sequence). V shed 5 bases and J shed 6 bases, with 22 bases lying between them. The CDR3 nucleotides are TGTGCCAGTAGTCCCCGTTCACAGGATAAACTAAATGGCTACACCTTC. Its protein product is CASSPRSQDKLNGYTF. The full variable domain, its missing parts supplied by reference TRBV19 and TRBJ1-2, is DGGITQSPKYLFRKEGQNVTLSCEQNLNHDAMYWYRQDPGQGLRLIYYSQIVNDFQKGDIAEGYSVSREKKESFPLTVTSAQKNPTAFYLCASSPRSQDKLNGYTFGSGTRLTVV.

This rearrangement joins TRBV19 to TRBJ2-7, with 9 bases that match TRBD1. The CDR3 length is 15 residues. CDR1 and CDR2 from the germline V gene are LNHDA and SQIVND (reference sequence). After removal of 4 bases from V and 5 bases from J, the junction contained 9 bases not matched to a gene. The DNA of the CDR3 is TGTGCCAGTAGTACTCGGGACAGGGTTCGAGACGAGCAGTACTTC. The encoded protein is CASSTRDRVRDEQYF.

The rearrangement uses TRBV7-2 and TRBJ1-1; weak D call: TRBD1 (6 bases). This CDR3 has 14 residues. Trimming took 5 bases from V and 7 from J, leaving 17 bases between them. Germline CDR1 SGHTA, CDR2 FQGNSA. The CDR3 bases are TGTGCCAGCAGCCTAAGGGGGGGGTTGGTTGAAGCTTTCTTT. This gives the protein CASSLRGGLVEAFF.

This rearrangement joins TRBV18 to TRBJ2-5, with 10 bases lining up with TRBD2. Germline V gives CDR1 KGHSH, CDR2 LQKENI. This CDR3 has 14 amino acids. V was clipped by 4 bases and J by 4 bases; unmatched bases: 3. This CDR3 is CASSQLAGIETQYF. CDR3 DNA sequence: TGTGCCAGCTCACAACTAGCGGGGATAGAGACCCAGTACTTC.

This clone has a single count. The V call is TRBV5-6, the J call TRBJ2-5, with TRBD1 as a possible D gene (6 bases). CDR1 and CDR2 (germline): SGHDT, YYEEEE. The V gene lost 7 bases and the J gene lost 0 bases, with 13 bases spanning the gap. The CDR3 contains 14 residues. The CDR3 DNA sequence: TGTGCCAGCCAGGGGAGAGGGTACCAAGAGACCCAGTACTTC. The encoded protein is CASQGRGYQETQYF.

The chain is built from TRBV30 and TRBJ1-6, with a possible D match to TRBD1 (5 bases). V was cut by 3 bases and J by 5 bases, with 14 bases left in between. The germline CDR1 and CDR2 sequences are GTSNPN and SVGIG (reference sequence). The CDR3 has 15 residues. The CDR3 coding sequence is TGTGCCTGGAGGGGGCTCCGGGGGGATAATTCACCCCTCCACTTT. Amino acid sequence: CAWRGLRGDNSPLHF.

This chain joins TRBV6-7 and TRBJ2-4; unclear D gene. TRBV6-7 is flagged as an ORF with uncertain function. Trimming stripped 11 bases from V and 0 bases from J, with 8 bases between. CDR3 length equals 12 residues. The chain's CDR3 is CAPARAKNIQYF. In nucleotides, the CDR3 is TGTGCCCCCGCGCGAGCCAAAAACATTCAGTACTTC.

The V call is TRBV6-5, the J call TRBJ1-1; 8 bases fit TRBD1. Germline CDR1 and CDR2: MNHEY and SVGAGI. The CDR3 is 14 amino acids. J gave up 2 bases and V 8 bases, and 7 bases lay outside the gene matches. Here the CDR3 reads CASGGGQVNTEAFF. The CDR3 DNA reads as TGTGCCAGCGGGGGGGGACAGGTTAACACTGAAGCTTTCTTT.